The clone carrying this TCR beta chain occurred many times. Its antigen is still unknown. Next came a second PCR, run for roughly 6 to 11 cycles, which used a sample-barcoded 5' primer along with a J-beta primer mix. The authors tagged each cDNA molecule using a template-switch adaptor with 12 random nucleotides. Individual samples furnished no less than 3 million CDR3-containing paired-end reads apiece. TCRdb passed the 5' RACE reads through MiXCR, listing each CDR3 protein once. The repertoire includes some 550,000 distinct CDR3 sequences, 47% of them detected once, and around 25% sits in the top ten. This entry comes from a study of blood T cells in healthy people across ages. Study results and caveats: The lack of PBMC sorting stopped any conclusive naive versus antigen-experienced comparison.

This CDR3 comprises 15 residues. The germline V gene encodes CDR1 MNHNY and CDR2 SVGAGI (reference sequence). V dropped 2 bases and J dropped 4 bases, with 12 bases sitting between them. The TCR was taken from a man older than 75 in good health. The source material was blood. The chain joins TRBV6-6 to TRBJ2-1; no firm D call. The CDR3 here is CASSYGPIEYNEQFF. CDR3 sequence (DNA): TGTGCCAGCAGTTACGGCCCTATCGAATACAATGAGCAGTTCTTC.